The present T cell receptor (beta chain) was sequenced within a study of blood T cells in healthy people across ages. The table lists this clonotype with a few counts. V shed 0 bases and J shed 0 bases, with 17 bases lying between them. The CDR3 has 18 residues. The germline CDR1 and CDR2 sequences are LGHNA and YNFKEQ. Then a second PCR, running roughly 7 to 12 cycles, was carried out with a sample-barcoded 5' primer and a J-beta primer mix. TCRdb recomputed calls from the 5' RACE reads with MiXCR, one row per CDR3 protein. Here the sample spans 850,000 to 1,100,000 distinct CDR3 sequences, about two fifths being singletons.

The chain joins TRBV4-2 to TRBJ1-2; D is undetermined. The origin of this receptor is a man in his late teens or twenties in good health. The source material was blood. The CDR3 DNA reads as TGTGCCAGCAGCCAAGATAGGGCACCGCAGGCTACTAACTATGGCTACACCTTC. Encoded protein: CASSQDRAPQATNYGYTF.